These T cell receptor beta chains were read from a single sample in a study of cytomegalovirus exposure and HLA in healthy donors. Method: immunoSEQ multiplex PCR; TCRdb's copy keeps in-frame clones and lacks some. This sample carries 160,000 or so clones, with roughly 1.9% going to the ten biggest clones. Sample: PBMCs. Receptors originate from a man younger than 45 in good health and CMV-seronegative. The CDR3 runs from the conserved cysteine through the conserved F or W. The D gene is left open where the match is weak.

D	V	J	CDR3	DNA
NA	TRBV29-1	TRBJ2-3	CSAQGDTDTQYF	TGCAGCGCACAGGGAGACACAGATACGCAGTATTTT
NA	TRBV4-1	TRBJ2-2	CASSQEIGANGELFF	TGCGCCAGCAGCCAAGAGATTGGAGCGAACGGGGAGCTGTTTTTT
NA	TRBV11-1	TRBJ1-1	CASSYLGAGNTEAFF	TGTGCCAGCAGCTACCTGGGGGCAGGGAACACTGAAGCTTTCTTT
NA	TRBV2	TRBJ2-2	CASTRGTVTGELFF	TGTGCCAGCACTCGGGGGACAGTCACCGGGGAGCTGTTTTTT
NA	TRBV5-6	TRBJ1-1	CASSLNPGYSTEAFF	TGTGCCAGCAGCCTAAATCCAGGTTATTCAACTGAAGCTTTCTTT
TRBD1	TRBV4-1	TRBJ1-5	CASSPRDRGSNQPQHF	TGCGCCAGCAGCCCCCGGGACAGGGGTTCCAATCAGCCCCAGCATTTT
TRBD1	TRBV4-1	TRBJ1-1	CASSQMTGIKAEAFF	TGCGCCAGCAGCCAGATGACAGGGATAAAGGCTGAAGCTTTCTTT
TRBD2	TRBV11-1	TRBJ2-7	CASSFRTSLAGGISYEQYF	TGTGCCAGCAGCTTCCGTACAAGCCTAGCGGGAGGGATCTCCTACGAGCAGTACTTC
TRBD1	TRBV7-7	TRBJ1-5	CASSRDRADNQPQHF	TGTGCCAGCAGCCGTGACAGGGCCGACAATCAGCCCCAGCATTTT
NA	TRBV6-1	TRBJ1-1	CASSEVRVGTEAFF	TGTGCCAGCAGTGAAGTGAGGGTAGGAACTGAAGCTTTCTTT
TRBD2	TRBV5-1	TRBJ2-1	CASRPAGTRYNEQFF	TGCGCCAGCAGACCTGCCGGGACTAGATACAATGAGCAGTTCTTC
NA	TRBV4-3	TRBJ2-1	CASSQDLRNEQFF	TGCGCCAGCAGCCAAGATTTGCGCAATGAGCAGTTCTTC
TRBD1	TRBV6-1	TRBJ1-1	CASRIYRGLGEAFF	TGTGCCAGCAGAATCTACAGGGGGCTGGGTGAAGCTTTCTTT
NA	TRBV13	TRBJ2-7	CASSPPPYFSSYEQYF	TGTGCCAGCAGTCCTCCCCCATACTTTAGCTCCTACGAGCAGTACTTC
NA	TRBV4-1	TRBJ1-1	CASSRKEGGTEAFF	TGCGCCAGCAGCCGCAAGGAAGGAGGCACTGAAGCTTTCTTT
NA	TRBV20-1	TRBJ2-1	CSASSYNEQFF	TGCAGTGCTAGTAGTTACAATGAGCAGTTCTTC
TRBD1	TRBV7-9	TRBJ1-1	CASSLEGAYPVDTEAFF	TGTGCCAGCAGCTTAGAGGGGGCATATCCCGTCGACACTGAAGCTTTCTTT
NA	TRBV27	TRBJ2-6	CASRTDHSGANVLTF	TGTGCCAGTCGGACAGACCACTCTGGGGCCAACGTCCTGACTTTC
TRBD1	TRBV6-1	TRBJ1-4	CASRMDRINEKLFF	TGTGCCAGCAGAATGGACAGGATTAATGAAAAACTGTTTTTT
TRBD2	TRBV6-5	TRBJ2-7	CASSYTGGATYEQYF	TGTGCCAGCAGTTACACGGGAGGAGCCACCTACGAGCAGTACTTC
TRBD2	TRBV4-3	TRBJ2-3	CASSQTSGAGDTQYF	TGCGCCAGCAGCCAGACTAGCGGGGCCGGGGATACGCAGTATTTT
NA	TRBV10-2	TRBJ1-2	CASRTDYGYTF	TGCGCCAGCAGGACAGACTATGGCTACACCTTC
NA	TRBV5-1	TRBJ1-1	CASRVGTEAFF	TGCGCCAGCCGGGTTGGAACTGAAGCTTTCTTT
TRBD1	TRBV5-1	TRBJ1-2	CASSSGDSRNYGYTF	TGCGCCAGCAGCTCGGGGGACAGTCGTAACTATGGCTACACCTTC
TRBD2	TRBV29-1	TRBJ2-1	CSVDQLAGVDEQFF	TGCAGCGTTGACCAGCTAGCGGGAGTAGACGAGCAGTTCTTC
NA	TRBV6-5	TRBJ1-5	CASSFDRASGQPQHF	TGTGCCAGCAGTTTTGACAGAGCGTCAGGGCAGCCCCAGCATTTT
TRBD2	TRBV9	TRBJ2-2	CASSVALRAWTSGDDMNTGELFF	TGTGCCAGCAGCGTAGCCTTACGAGCGTGGACTAGCGGGGATGATATGAACACCGGGGAGCTGTTTTTT
TRBD2	TRBV5-5	TRBJ2-7	CASSLERGRYEQYF	TGTGCCAGCAGCTTAGAGCGGGGGCGGTACGAGCAGTACTTC